The rows below give T cell receptor beta chains drawn from one sample of a study of cytomegalovirus exposure and HLA in healthy donors. Produced via immunoSEQ multiplex PCR; TCRdb's table is partial and in-frame only. The sample has roughly 160,000 clones, 70% to 90% seen once. The sequenced material came from PBMCs. The receptors come from a woman aged 25 to 39 in good health and CMV-seronegative. CDR3s include the opening cysteine and the closing phenylalanine or tryptophan. A D gene is named only where the DNA matches it firmly. Not every row has a clone size; where given, it reads once, few, many or a size class.

CDR3 DNA: TGTGCCAGCAGACGGGAGTCCGGTACCAATCAGCCCCAGCATTTT
CDR3 protein: CASRRESGTNQPQHF
D gene: .
J gene: TRBJ1-5
clone size: .
V gene: TRBV2

CDR3 DNA: TGTGCCAGCAGCGCCGGAACAGGGCGCTATAATTCACCCCTCCACTTT
CDR3 protein: CASSAGTGRYNSPLHF
D gene: .
J gene: TRBJ1-6
clone size: few
V gene: TRBV5-6

CDR3 DNA: TGTGCCAGCAGCTTATCGGGTGGGGGCCTTGTTGAGCAGTTCTTC
CDR3 protein: CASSLSGGGLVEQFF
D gene: .
J gene: TRBJ2-1
clone size: .
V gene: TRBV7-6

CDR3 DNA: TGTGCCAGCAGTTTATTACAGGGAACCAACACCGGGGAGCTGTTTTTT
CDR3 protein: CASSLLQGTNTGELFF
D gene: .
J gene: TRBJ2-2
clone size: .
V gene: TRBV28

CDR3 DNA: TGCGCCAGCAGCCAATTCCTCAGGGGGGCCTCACGGGCCAATGAGCAGTTCTTC
CDR3 protein: CASSQFLRGASRANEQFF
D gene: .
J gene: TRBJ2-1
clone size: .
V gene: TRBV4-3

CDR3 DNA: TGTGCCAGCAGCGTAGGGGGGGGCGGGAGCCTTCCCGGGGAGCTGTTTTTT
CDR3 protein: CASSVGGGGSLPGELFF
D gene: .
J gene: TRBJ2-2
clone size: .
V gene: TRBV9

CDR3 DNA: TGTGCCAGCAGCGGGCCGGGACAGGGTGAAAACATTCAGTACTTC
CDR3 protein: CASSGPGQGENIQYF
D gene: TRBD1
J gene: TRBJ2-4
clone size: .
V gene: TRBV9

CDR3 DNA: TGCGCCAGCAGCCCCGGCTCTGGAAACACCATATATTTT
CDR3 protein: CASSPGSGNTIYF
D gene: .
J gene: TRBJ1-3
clone size: .
V gene: TRBV5-1

CDR3 DNA: TGTGCCAGCAGCCCTTCGGAGGGGGGGGGTGAGCAGTTCTTC
CDR3 protein: CASSPSEGGGEQFF
D gene: .
J gene: TRBJ2-1
clone size: .
V gene: TRBV9

CDR3 DNA: TGTGCCAGCAGTTTATTCCGGACACAGAAGCCCCAGCATTTT
CDR3 protein: CASSLFRTQKPQHF
D gene: .
J gene: TRBJ1-5
clone size: .
V gene: TRBV28

CDR3 DNA: TGTGCCAGCAGTGAATTGGGCAGGGGATACGAGCAGTACTTC
CDR3 protein: CASSELGRGYEQYF
D gene: .
J gene: TRBJ2-7
clone size: few
V gene: TRBV6-1

CDR3 DNA: TGTGCCAGCAGCTTATTTATGAACACTGAAGCTTTCTTT
CDR3 protein: CASSLFMNTEAFF
D gene: .
J gene: TRBJ1-1
clone size: .
V gene: TRBV7-3

CDR3 DNA: TGTGCCAGCAGCTTGGGGGGGCGGGTGGATGAGCAGTTCTTC
CDR3 protein: CASSLGGRVDEQFF
D gene: .
J gene: TRBJ2-1
clone size: .
V gene: TRBV5-6

CDR3 DNA: TGTGCCAGCAGCTTAGTGCGGGGCCCGACTGAAGCTTTCTTT
CDR3 protein: CASSLVRGPTEAFF
D gene: .
J gene: TRBJ1-1
clone size: .
V gene: TRBV7-8

CDR3 DNA: TGTGCCAGTAGTAACCAGGGGGCGAAAACTGAAGCTTTCTTT
CDR3 protein: CASSNQGAKTEAFF
D gene: TRBD1
J gene: TRBJ1-1
clone size: few
V gene: TRBV19

CDR3 DNA: TGTGCCAGCAGCTTAGCCAGGACTAGTGACGAGCAGTACTTC
CDR3 protein: CASSLARTSDEQYF
D gene: TRBD2
J gene: TRBJ2-7
clone size: .
V gene: TRBV7-9

CDR3 DNA: TGTGCCAGCAGCCCGGGACAGGGTCATGGGTACGAGCAGTACTTC
CDR3 protein: CASSPGQGHGYEQYF
D gene: TRBD1
J gene: TRBJ2-7
clone size: .
V gene: TRBV6-6

CDR3 DNA: TGTGCCATCAGTGAGGGTACAGGGTACGGGGAGCTGTTTTTT
CDR3 protein: CAISEGTGYGELFF
D gene: .
J gene: TRBJ2-2
clone size: .
V gene: TRBV10-3

CDR3 DNA: TGTGCCAGCAGTTTTAGGTGGGAGGGGTACAATGAGCAGTTCTTC
CDR3 protein: CASSFRWEGYNEQFF
D gene: TRBD2
J gene: TRBJ2-1
clone size: few
V gene: TRBV27

CDR3 DNA: TGCGCCAGCAGCTTGGTTGCTTCCACTAGCACAGATACGCAGTATTTT
CDR3 protein: CASSLVASTSTDTQYF
D gene: .
J gene: TRBJ2-3
clone size: .
V gene: TRBV5-1

CDR3 DNA: TGTGCCACGGGACAGTCTTACGAGCAGTACTTC
CDR3 protein: CATGQSYEQYF
D gene: TRBD1
J gene: TRBJ2-7
clone size: .
V gene: TRBV10-3

CDR3 DNA: TGCGCCAGCAGTGAGCAAGGGGACAGCGTCTTTCGGGAGCAGTACTTC
CDR3 protein: CASSEQGDSVFREQYF
D gene: TRBD1
J gene: TRBJ2-7
clone size: .
V gene: TRBV10-2

CDR3 DNA: TGCGCCAGCAGCTTGGAAACGGGGACTAGCACCGAGACCCAGTACTTC
CDR3 protein: CASSLETGTSTETQYF
D gene: TRBD2
J gene: TRBJ2-5
clone size: .
V gene: TRBV5-1

CDR3 DNA: TGTGCCAGCAGTTACGGGGGGGATGCGTATGGCTACACCTTC
CDR3 protein: CASSYGGDAYGYTF
D gene: .
J gene: TRBJ1-2
clone size: .
V gene: TRBV6-5

CDR3 DNA: TGTGCCAGCAGCTTACTTGGACAGGGGATGAACACTGAAGCTTTCTTT
CDR3 protein: CASSLLGQGMNTEAFF
D gene: TRBD1
J gene: TRBJ1-1
clone size: few
V gene: TRBV7-9

CDR3 DNA: TGTGCCAGTACGACAATCAGGAATCAGCCCCAGCATTTT
CDR3 protein: CASTTIRNQPQHF
D gene: .
J gene: TRBJ1-5
clone size: .
V gene: TRBV19

CDR3 DNA: TGTGCCAGCAGCCTGGGGGGGGCAGGGACAGATACGCAGTATTTT
CDR3 protein: CASSLGGAGTDTQYF
D gene: .
J gene: TRBJ2-3
clone size: .
V gene: TRBV7-2

CDR3 DNA: TGTGCCAGCAGTTTGGCCCCAAGCTACGAGCAGTACTTC
CDR3 protein: CASSLAPSYEQYF
D gene: .
J gene: TRBJ2-7
clone size: .
V gene: TRBV28

CDR3 DNA: TGTGCTAGTGGTTTGGAGGACCCCAGGGATGGCTACACCTTC
CDR3 protein: CASGLEDPRDGYTF
D gene: .
J gene: TRBJ1-2
clone size: .
V gene: TRBV12-5

CDR3 DNA: TGTGCCAGCAGTGAATTCGGGGGCGGGGAGCTGTTTTTT
CDR3 protein: CASSEFGGGELFF
D gene: .
J gene: TRBJ2-2
clone size: .
V gene: TRBV6-1

CDR3 DNA: TGTGCCACCAGCAGGGAAAGCCGGGTTAACACTGAAGCTTTCTTT
CDR3 protein: CATSRESRVNTEAFF
D gene: .
J gene: TRBJ1-1
clone size: .
V gene: TRBV15

CDR3 DNA: TGTGCCAGCAGTCCTCCCGGGGCCCAGCATTTT
CDR3 protein: CASSPPGAQHF
D gene: .
J gene: TRBJ1-5
clone size: few
V gene: TRBV28

CDR3 DNA: TGTGCCAGTACCACAATCACTAGCGGGGGACATAGCTCCTACAATGAGCAGTTCTTC
CDR3 protein: CASTTITSGGHSSYNEQFF
D gene: TRBD2
J gene: TRBJ2-1
clone size: .
V gene: TRBV19

CDR3 DNA: TGTGCCAGCTCCTCGGGCAGGGGGAACCCCTACGAGCAGTACTTC
CDR3 protein: CASSSGRGNPYEQYF
D gene: TRBD1
J gene: TRBJ2-7
clone size: .
V gene: TRBV27

CDR3 DNA: TGTGCCATCAGTCAGGCGGCGACAATTTTTAGGGAGCACGAGCAGTACTTC
CDR3 protein: CAISQAATIFREHEQYF
D gene: .
J gene: TRBJ2-7
clone size: .
V gene: TRBV10-3

CDR3 DNA: TGTGCCAGCAGCCGGACAGGCCGTAATCCCCACTTT
CDR3 protein: CASSRTGRNPHF
D gene: TRBD1
J gene: TRBJ1-6
clone size: .
V gene: TRBV6-5

CDR3 DNA: TGTGCCAGCAGTGAAGGCAGGGAAGCCTATGGCTACACCTTC
CDR3 protein: CASSEGREAYGYTF
D gene: .
J gene: TRBJ1-2
clone size: once
V gene: TRBV2

CDR3 DNA: TGTGCCAGCAGCTTGTTGCTAGGGGTTCGGGGCACAGATACGCAGTATTTT
CDR3 protein: CASSLLLGVRGTDTQYF
D gene: .
J gene: TRBJ2-3
clone size: once
V gene: TRBV5-8

CDR3 DNA: TGTGCCAGCAGCTTGGCCTCGACAGGAACCGAGCAGTACTTC
CDR3 protein: CASSLASTGTEQYF
D gene: .
J gene: TRBJ2-7
clone size: .
V gene: TRBV5-6

CDR3 DNA: TGTGCCAGCTCACCGCTGGCGGAGTCTAACTATGGCTACACCTTC
CDR3 protein: CASSPLAESNYGYTF
D gene: .
J gene: TRBJ1-2
clone size: .
V gene: TRBV18

CDR3 DNA: TGTGCCAGCAGCTTAGTTGGAGGATCCTACGAGCAGTACTTC
CDR3 protein: CASSLVGGSYEQYF
D gene: .
J gene: TRBJ2-7
clone size: .
V gene: TRBV7-2

CDR3 DNA: TGCGCCAGCAGTTGGACTAGCGGGCCCTACAATGAGCAGTTCTTC
CDR3 protein: CASSWTSGPYNEQFF
D gene: TRBD2
J gene: TRBJ2-1
clone size: .
V gene: TRBV5-1

CDR3 DNA: TGCGCCAGCAGCTCCGGACTAGCGGGAGGGCACGGGGAGCTGTTTTTT
CDR3 protein: CASSSGLAGGHGELFF
D gene: TRBD2
J gene: TRBJ2-2
clone size: .
V gene: TRBV5-1

CDR3 DNA: TGTGCCAGTAGCCGGGGGGGACTCCAACCCTACGAGCAGTACTTC
CDR3 protein: CASSRGGLQPYEQYF
D gene: TRBD2
J gene: TRBJ2-7
clone size: .
V gene: TRBV19

CDR3 DNA: TGTGCCAGCAGTTACGGGGGGGACAGGGGGCCCTACGAGCAGTACTTC
CDR3 protein: CASSYGGDRGPYEQYF
D gene: TRBD1
J gene: TRBJ2-7
clone size: .
V gene: TRBV6-5

CDR3 DNA: TGTGCCTGGATGAGAGACCAGGGACAGAGCTACGAGCAGTACTTC
CDR3 protein: CAWMRDQGQSYEQYF
D gene: TRBD1
J gene: TRBJ2-7
clone size: .
V gene: TRBV30

CDR3 DNA: TGCAGCGTGATACTAGGGCGACAAGAGACCCAGTACTTC
CDR3 protein: CSVILGRQETQYF
D gene: .
J gene: TRBJ2-5
clone size: .
V gene: TRBV29-1

CDR3 DNA: TGTGCCAGCACCTTAGCGGGGAGACCCTACGAGCAGTACTTC
CDR3 protein: CASTLAGRPYEQYF
D gene: TRBD2
J gene: TRBJ2-7
clone size: .
V gene: TRBV13

CDR3 DNA: TGTGCCAGCAGGGCGGGGGGCACCGGGGAGCTGTTTTTT
CDR3 protein: CASRAGGTGELFF
D gene: TRBD2
J gene: TRBJ2-2
clone size: .
V gene: TRBV6-5

CDR3 DNA: TGTGCCACCAGCAGAGAATTGCGGAGTGAGCAGTTCTTC
CDR3 protein: CATSRELRSEQFF
D gene: .
J gene: TRBJ2-1
clone size: .
V gene: TRBV15

CDR3 DNA: TGTGCCAGCAGTTCTTGGACAGGTAACACAGATACGCAGTATTTT
CDR3 protein: CASSSWTGNTDTQYF
D gene: TRBD1
J gene: TRBJ2-3
clone size: .
V gene: TRBV7-9

CDR3 DNA: TGTGCCAGCAGCGGGACTAGGACGAACACTGAAGCTTTCTTT
CDR3 protein: CASSGTRTNTEAFF
D gene: .
J gene: TRBJ1-1
clone size: .
V gene: TRBV5-4

CDR3 DNA: TGTGCCAGCAGCGTAGGGCCTAGCGGGGGTATTACCTACGAGCAGTACTTC
CDR3 protein: CASSVGPSGGITYEQYF
D gene: TRBD2
J gene: TRBJ2-7
clone size: .
V gene: TRBV9

CDR3 DNA: TGTGCCAGCGGAGGACAGGGAAACATTCAGTACTTC
CDR3 protein: CASGGQGNIQYF
D gene: TRBD1
J gene: TRBJ2-4
clone size: .
V gene: TRBV27

CDR3 DNA: TGTGCCAGCAGCCGGGGTACCCTTACCGGGGAGCTGTTTTTT
CDR3 protein: CASSRGTLTGELFF
D gene: .
J gene: TRBJ2-2
clone size: once
V gene: TRBV21-1

CDR3 DNA: TGTGCCAGCTCAATCCTAGATGACAGGTCCTCTGAAGCTTTCTTT
CDR3 protein: CASSILDDRSSEAFF
D gene: .
J gene: TRBJ1-1
clone size: .
V gene: TRBV18

CDR3 DNA: TGTGCCAGCAGTTTGTTACAGCTAAACTCCTACGAGCAGTACTTC
CDR3 protein: CASSLLQLNSYEQYF
D gene: .
J gene: TRBJ2-7
clone size: .
V gene: TRBV28

CDR3 DNA: TGCGCCAGCAGGCCCGGAGGGGCCGGGGAGCTGTTTTTT
CDR3 protein: CASRPGGAGELFF
D gene: .
J gene: TRBJ2-2
clone size: .
V gene: TRBV10-1

CDR3 DNA: TGTGCCAGCAGCCCGAGGGTCACAGATACGCAGTATTTT
CDR3 protein: CASSPRVTDTQYF
D gene: .
J gene: TRBJ2-3
clone size: .
V gene: TRBV7-9

CDR3 DNA: TGTGCCAGCAGCTTAGCAGCGGGGTCCACCGGGGAGCTGTTTTTT
CDR3 protein: CASSLAAGSTGELFF
D gene: TRBD2
J gene: TRBJ2-2
clone size: once
V gene: TRBV11-2